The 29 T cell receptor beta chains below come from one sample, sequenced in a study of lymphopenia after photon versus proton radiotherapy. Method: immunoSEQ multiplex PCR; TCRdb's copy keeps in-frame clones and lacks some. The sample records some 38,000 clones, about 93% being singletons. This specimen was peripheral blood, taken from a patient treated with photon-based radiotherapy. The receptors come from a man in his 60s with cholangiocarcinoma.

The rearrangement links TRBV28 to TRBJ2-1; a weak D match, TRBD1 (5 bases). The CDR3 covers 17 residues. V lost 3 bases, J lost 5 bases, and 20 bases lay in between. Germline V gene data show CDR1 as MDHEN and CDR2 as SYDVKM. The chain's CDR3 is CASSFSWARRTHNEQFF. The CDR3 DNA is TGTGCCAGCAGTTTCTCCTGGGCTAGACGGACACACAATGAGCAGTTCTTC.

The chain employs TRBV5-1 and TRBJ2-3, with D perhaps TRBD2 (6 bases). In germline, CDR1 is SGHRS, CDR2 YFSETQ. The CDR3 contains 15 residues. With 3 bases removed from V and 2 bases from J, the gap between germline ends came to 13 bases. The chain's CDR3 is CASSSDSGDTDTQYF. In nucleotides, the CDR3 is TGCGCCAGCAGCTCGGATAGCGGTGACACAGATACGCAGTATTTT.

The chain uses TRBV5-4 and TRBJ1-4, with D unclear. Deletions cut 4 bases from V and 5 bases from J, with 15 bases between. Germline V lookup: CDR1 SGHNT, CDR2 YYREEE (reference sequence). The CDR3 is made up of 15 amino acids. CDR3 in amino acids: CASSVDLAENEKLFF. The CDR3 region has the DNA TGTGCCAGCAGCGTCGACTTAGCGGAAAATGAAAAACTGTTTTTT.

CDR3 region: CASATGGRGYTF. The CDR3 DNA sequence: TGTGCCAGCGCTACAGGGGGTCGCGGCTACACCTTC. The chain has TRBV6-5 and TRBJ1-2; 8 bases align to TRBD1. Germline CDR1 reads MNHEY; CDR2 reads SVGAGI. V gave up 8 bases and J gave up 8 bases; unmatched junction bases: 7. This CDR3 is built from 12 residues.

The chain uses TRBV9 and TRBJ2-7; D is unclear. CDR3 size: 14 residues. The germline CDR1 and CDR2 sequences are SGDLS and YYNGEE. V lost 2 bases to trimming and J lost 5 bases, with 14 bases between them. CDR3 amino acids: CASSVSSTDDEQYF. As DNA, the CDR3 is TGTGCCAGCAGCGTCTCATCTACGGATGACGAGCAGTACTTC. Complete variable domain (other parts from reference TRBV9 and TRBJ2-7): DSGVTQTPKHLITATGQRVTLRCSPRSGDLSVYWYQQSLDQGLQFLIQYYNGEERAKGNILERFSAQQFPDLHSELNLSSLELGDSALYFCASSVSSTDDEQYFGPGTRLTVT.

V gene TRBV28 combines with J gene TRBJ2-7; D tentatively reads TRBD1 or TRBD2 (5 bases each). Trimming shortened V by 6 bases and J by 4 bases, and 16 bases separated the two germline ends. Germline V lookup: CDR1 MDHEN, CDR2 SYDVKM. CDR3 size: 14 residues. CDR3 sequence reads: CASRLPGTAYEQYF. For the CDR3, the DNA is TGTGCCAGCAGACTCCCCGGGACGGCATACGAGCAGTACTTC.

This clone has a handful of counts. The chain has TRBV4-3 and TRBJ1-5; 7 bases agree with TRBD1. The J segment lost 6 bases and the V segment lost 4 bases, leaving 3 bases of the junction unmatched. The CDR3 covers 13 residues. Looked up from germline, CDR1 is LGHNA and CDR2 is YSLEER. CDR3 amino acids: CASSPGGGQPQHF. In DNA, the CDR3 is TGCGCCAGCAGCCCAGGGGGGGGTCAGCCCCAGCATTTT.

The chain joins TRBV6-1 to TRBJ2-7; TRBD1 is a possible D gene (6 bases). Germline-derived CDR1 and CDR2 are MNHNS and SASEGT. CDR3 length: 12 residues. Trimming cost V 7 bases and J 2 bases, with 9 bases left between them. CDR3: CASTSGAYEQYF. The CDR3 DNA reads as TGTGCCAGCACTTCAGGGGCCTACGAGCAGTACTTC.

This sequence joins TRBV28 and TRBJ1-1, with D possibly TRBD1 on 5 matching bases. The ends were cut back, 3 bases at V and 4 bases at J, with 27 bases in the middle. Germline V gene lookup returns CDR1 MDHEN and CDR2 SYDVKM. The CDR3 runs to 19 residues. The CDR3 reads CASSFFVSPEGRTGTEAFF. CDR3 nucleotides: TGTGCCAGCAGTTTCTTCGTCTCGCCTGAGGGGCGAACGGGCACTGAAGCTTTCTTT. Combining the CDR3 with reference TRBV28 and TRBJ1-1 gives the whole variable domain DVKVTQSSRYLVKRTGEKVFLECVQDMDHENMFWYRQDPGLGLRLIYFSYDVKMKEKGDIPEGYSVSREKKERFSLILESASTNQTSMYLCASSFFVSPEGRTGTEAFFGQGTRLTVV.

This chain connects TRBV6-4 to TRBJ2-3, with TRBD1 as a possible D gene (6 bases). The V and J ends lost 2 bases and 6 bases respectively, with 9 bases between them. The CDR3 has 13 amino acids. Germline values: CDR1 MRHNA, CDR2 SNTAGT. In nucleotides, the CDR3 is TGTGCCAGCAGTGACCAAACAGGGGATACGCAGTATTTT. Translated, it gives CASSDQTGDTQYF.

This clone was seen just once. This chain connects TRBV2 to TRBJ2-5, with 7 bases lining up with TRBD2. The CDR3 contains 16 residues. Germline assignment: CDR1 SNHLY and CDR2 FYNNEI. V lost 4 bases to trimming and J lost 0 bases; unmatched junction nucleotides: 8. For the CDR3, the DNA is TGTGCCAGCAGTGGTGGGGGGGAGGTGTACCAAGAGACCCAGTACTTC. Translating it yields CASSGGGEVYQETQYF.

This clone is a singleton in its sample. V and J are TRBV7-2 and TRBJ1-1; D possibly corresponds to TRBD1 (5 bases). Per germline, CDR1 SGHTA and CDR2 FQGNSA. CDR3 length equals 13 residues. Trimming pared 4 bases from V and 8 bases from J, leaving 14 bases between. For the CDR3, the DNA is TGTGCCAGCAGCTACCATGCAGGGTCCGAAGCTTTCTTT. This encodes CASSYHAGSEAFF.

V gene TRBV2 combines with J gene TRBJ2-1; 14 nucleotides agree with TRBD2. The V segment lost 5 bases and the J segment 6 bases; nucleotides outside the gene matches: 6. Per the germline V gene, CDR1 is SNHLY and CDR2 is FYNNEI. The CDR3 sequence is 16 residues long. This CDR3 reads CASSQRLAGGFNEQFF. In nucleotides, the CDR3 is TGTGCCAGCAGTCAACGACTAGCGGGGGGGTTCAATGAGCAGTTCTTC.

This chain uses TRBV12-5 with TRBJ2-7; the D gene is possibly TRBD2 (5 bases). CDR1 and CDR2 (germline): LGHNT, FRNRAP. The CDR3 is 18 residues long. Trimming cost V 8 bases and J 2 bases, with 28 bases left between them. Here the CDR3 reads CASSRVPGLQKPTYEQYF. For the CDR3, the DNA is TGTGCTAGTTCGAGGGTACCGGGCTTACAAAAACCAACCTACGAGCAGTACTTC.

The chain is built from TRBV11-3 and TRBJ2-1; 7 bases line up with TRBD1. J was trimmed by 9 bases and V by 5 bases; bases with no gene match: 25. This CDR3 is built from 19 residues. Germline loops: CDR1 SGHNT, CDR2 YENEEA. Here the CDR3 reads CASSPRGGRAEQGQSEQFF. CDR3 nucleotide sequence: TGTGCCAGCAGCCCTAGAGGGGGCAGGGCCGAACAGGGGCAGAGTGAGCAGTTCTTC.

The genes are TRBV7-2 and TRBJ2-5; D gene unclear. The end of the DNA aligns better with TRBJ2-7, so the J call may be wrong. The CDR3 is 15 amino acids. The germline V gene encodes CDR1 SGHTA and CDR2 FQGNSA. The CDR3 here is CASSPDTRAGYEQYF. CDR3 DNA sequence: TGTGCCAGCAGCCCCGATACCCGGGCCGGATACGAGCAGTACTTC.

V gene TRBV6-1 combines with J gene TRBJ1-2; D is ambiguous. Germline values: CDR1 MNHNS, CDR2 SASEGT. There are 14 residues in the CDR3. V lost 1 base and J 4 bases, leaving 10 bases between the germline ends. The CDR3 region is CASSEEGRLYGYTF. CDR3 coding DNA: TGTGCCAGCAGTGAAGAGGGAAGGCTCTATGGCTACACCTTC.

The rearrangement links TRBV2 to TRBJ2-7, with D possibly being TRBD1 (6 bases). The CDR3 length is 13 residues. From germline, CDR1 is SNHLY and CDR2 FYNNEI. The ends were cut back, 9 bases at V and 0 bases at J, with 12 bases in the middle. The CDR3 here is CASRPDSSYEQYF. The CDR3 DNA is TGTGCCAGTCGTCCGGACAGCTCCTACGAGCAGTACTTC. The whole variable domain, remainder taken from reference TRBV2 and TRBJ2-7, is EPEVTQTPSHQVTQMGQEVILRCVPISNHLYFYWYRQILGQKVEFLVSFYNNEISEKSEIFDDQFSVERPDGSNFTLKIRSTKLEDSAMYFCASRPDSSYEQYFGPGTRLTVT.

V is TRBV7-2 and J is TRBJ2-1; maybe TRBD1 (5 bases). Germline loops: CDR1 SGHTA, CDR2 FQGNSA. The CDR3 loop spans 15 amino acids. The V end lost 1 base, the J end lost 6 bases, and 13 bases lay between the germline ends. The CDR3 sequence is CASSLVGVLGNEQFF. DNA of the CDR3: TGTGCCAGCAGCTTAGTAGGGGTTTTGGGCAATGAGCAGTTCTTC.

The CDR3, as DNA: TGTGCTAGTGGTTTGGTACAACAGGCGAACACCGGGGAGCTGTTTTTT. This codes for CASGLVQQANTGELFF. The genes are TRBV12-5 and TRBJ2-2; a possible D gene is TRBD1 (5 bases). The V end lost 0 bases, the J end lost 0 bases, and 8 bases lay between the germline ends. Per germline, CDR1 LGHNT and CDR2 FRNRAP. This CDR3 has 16 amino acids.

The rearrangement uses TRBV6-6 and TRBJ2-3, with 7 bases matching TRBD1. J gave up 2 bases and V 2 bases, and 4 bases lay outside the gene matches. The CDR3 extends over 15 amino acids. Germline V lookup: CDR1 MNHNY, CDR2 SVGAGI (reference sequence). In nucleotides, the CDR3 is TGTGCCAGCAGTTACCGACAGGGTAACACAGATACGCAGTATTTT. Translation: CASSYRQGNTDTQYF.

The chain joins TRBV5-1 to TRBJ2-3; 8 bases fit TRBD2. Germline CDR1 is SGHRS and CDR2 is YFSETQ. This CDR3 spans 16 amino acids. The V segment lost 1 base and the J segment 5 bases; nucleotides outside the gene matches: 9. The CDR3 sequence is CASSLSTSGLRDTQYF. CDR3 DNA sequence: TGCGCCAGCAGCTTGTCTACTAGCGGTCTTAGAGATACGCAGTATTTT. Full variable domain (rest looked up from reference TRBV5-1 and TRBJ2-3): KAGVTQTPRYLIKTRGQQVTLSCSPISGHRSVSWYQQTPGQGLQFLFEYFSETQRNKGNFPGRFSGRQFSNSRSEMNVSTLELGDSALYLCASSLSTSGLRDTQYFGPGTRLTVL.

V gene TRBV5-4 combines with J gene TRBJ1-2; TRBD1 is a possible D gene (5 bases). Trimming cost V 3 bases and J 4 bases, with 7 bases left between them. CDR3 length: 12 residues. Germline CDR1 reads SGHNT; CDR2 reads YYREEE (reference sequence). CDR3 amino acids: CASSSDTYGYTF. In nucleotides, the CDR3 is TGTGCCAGCAGCTCGGACACCTATGGCTACACCTTC.

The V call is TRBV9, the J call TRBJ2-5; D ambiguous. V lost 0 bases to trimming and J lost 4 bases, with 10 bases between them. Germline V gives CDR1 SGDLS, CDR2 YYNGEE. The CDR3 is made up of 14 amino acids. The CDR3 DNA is TGTGCCAGCAGCGTAGGCCCCAGCGCAGAGACCCAGTACTTC. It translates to CASSVGPSAETQYF.

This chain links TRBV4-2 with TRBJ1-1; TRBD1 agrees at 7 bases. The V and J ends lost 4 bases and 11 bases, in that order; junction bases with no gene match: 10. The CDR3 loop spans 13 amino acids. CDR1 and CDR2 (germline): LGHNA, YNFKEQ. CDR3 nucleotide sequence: TGTGCCAGCAGCCTTCAAACCACAGGGGAGGCTTTCTTT. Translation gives CASSLQTTGEAFF.

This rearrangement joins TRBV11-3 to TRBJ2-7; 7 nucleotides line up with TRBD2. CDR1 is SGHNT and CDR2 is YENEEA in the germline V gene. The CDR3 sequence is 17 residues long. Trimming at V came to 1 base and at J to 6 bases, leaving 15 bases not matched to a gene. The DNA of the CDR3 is TGTGCCAGCAGCTTAGTGGGTGGACTAGGTCTGAGTAGCGAGCAGTACTTC. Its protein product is CASSLVGGLGLSSEQYF.

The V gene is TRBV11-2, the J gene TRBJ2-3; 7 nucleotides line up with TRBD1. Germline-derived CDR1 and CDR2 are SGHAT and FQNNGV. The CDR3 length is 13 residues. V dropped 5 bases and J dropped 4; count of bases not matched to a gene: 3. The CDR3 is CASSKQGADTQYF. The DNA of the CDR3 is TGTGCCAGCAGCAAGCAGGGGGCAGATACGCAGTATTTT.

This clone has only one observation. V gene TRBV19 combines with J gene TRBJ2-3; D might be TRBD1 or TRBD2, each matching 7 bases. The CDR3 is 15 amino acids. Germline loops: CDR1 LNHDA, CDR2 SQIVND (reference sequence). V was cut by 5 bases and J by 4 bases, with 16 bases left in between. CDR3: CASSQGGGLADTQYF. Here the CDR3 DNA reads TGTGCCAGTAGTCAGGGAGGGGGCCTTGCAGATACGCAGTATTTT.

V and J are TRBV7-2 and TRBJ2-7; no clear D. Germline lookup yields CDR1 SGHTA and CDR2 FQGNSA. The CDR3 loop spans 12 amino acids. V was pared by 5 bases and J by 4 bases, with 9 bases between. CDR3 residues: CASSRLAYEQYF. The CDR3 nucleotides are TGTGCCAGCAGCAGACTCGCGTACGAGCAGTACTTC.